This TCR beta chain was observed in a study of graft-versus-host responses after intestinal transplantation. Study-level information: Multivisceral, liver-intestinal, or isolated intestinal transplants were performed in recipients. Tacrolimus and steroids were given for around three years to all recipients after anti-thymocyte globulin induction. Overall study findings and caveats: GvH clones were found in recipient marrow; some appeared first in ileum or blood. Some patients had graft-donor T cell macrochimerism. In their allografts, the ratios of graft-versus-host to host-versus-graft T cell clones were high.

Looked up from germline, CDR1 is GTSNPN and CDR2 is SVGIG (reference sequence). Trimming stripped 2 bases from V and 0 bases from J, with 5 bases between. This CDR3 is built from 13 residues. To note about this clone: The antigen remains undetermined.

The repertoire was sequenced with immunoSEQ multiplex PCR; TCRdb's copy has only in-frame clones and lacks some. The table has 21,000 or so clones, approximately 92% seen once. Sequenced material: PBMCs, taken more than 64 days after intestinal transplantation. The clonotype comes from a human patient who received an intestinal transplant, so some T cells may come from the graft donor. The chain uses TRBV30 and TRBJ1-3; no reliable D call. CDR3 protein: CAWSSGSGNTIYF. The CDR3 nucleotides are TGTGCCTGGAGTTCGGGCTCTGGAAACACCATATATTTT. Full variable domain (outside the CDR3, taken from reference TRBV30 and TRBJ1-3): SQTIHQWPATLVQPVGSPLSLECTVEGTSNPNLYWYRQAAGRGLQLLFYSVGIGQISSEVPQNLSASRPQDRQFILSSKKLLLSDSGFYLCAWSSGSGNTIYFGEGSWLTVV.